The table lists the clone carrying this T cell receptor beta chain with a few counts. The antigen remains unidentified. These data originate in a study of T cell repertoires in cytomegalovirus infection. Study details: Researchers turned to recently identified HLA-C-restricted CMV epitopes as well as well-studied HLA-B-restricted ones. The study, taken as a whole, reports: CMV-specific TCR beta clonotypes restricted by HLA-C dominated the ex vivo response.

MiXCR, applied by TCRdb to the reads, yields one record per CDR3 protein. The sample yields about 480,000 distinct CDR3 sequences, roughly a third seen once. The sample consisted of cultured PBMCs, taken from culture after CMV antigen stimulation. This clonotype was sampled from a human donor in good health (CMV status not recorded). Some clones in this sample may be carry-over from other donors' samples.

The CDR3 loop is CASSSGLHNEQFF. The CDR3 DNA follows: TGTGCCAGCAGCTCGGGACTCCACAATGAGCAGTTCTTC. This chain links TRBV7-2 with TRBJ2-1, with a tentative D call TRBD2 (6 bases). CDR1 and CDR2 (germline): SGHTA, FQGNSA. V lost 4 bases and J 5 bases, leaving 9 bases between the germline ends. The CDR3 runs to 13 residues.